The rows below give T cell receptor beta chains drawn from one sample of a study of PD-1 blockade in classical Hodgkin lymphoma. Clones were sequenced by immunoSEQ multiplex PCR, and TCRdb holds only the in-frame ones, with some missing. The sample lists 15,000 or so clones, about 90% occurring once. The specimen sequenced was CD8+ T cells from blood. These receptors all stem from a human donor with classical Hodgkin lymphoma. Both conserved end residues are part of each CDR3. A D gene is named only where the DNA matches it firmly. Not all rows give a size; the values are once, few, many and, for expanded clones, a class.

d_call	v_call	clone_size	j_call	cdr3_nt	cdr3_aa
TRBD2	TRBV7-3	.	TRBJ2-7	TGTGCCAGCAGATCGGGACTAGCATCCTACGAGCAGTACTTC	CASRSGLASYEQYF
TRBD1	TRBV6-1	.	TRBJ1-2	TGTGCCAGCAGTTCCACAGGGGTAGGAAACTATGGCTACACCTTC	CASSSTGVGNYGYTF
.	TRBV7-2	.	TRBJ1-2	TGTGCCAGCAGCTTATATGTCGGCACCCTCTATGGCTACACCTTC	CASSLYVGTLYGYTF
.	TRBV14	.	TRBJ2-1	TGTGCCAGCAGCTTTGGGGGGATCGCTGCTTGGAATGAGCAGTTCTTC	CASSFGGIAAWNEQFF
.	TRBV5-6	.	TRBJ2-5	TGTGCCAGCAGCTTGGTCGGGACGGGACGGGAGACCCAGTACTTC	CASSLVGTGRETQYF
.	TRBV7-9	.	TRBJ1-4	TGTGCCAGCAGCTTAGATGGTGAAAAACTGTTTTTT	CASSLDGEKLFF
.	TRBV11-1	.	TRBJ1-1	TGTGCCAGCAGCTTAGTCGGGGCGGGCACTGAAGCTTTCTTT	CASSLVGAGTEAFF
.	TRBV29-1	.	TRBJ2-7	TGCAGCGTTGAGTCCCGGGGCGGGACTTGGTACGAGCAGTACTTC	CSVESRGGTWYEQYF
.	TRBV6-4	once	TRBJ2-3	TGTGCCAGCAGTGGACAGAGCACAGATACGCAGTATTTT	CASSGQSTDTQYF
.	TRBV9	.	TRBJ1-2	TGTGCCAGCAGCGTAGCTACCGGCAGTAGAAATGGCTACACCTTC	CASSVATGSRNGYTF